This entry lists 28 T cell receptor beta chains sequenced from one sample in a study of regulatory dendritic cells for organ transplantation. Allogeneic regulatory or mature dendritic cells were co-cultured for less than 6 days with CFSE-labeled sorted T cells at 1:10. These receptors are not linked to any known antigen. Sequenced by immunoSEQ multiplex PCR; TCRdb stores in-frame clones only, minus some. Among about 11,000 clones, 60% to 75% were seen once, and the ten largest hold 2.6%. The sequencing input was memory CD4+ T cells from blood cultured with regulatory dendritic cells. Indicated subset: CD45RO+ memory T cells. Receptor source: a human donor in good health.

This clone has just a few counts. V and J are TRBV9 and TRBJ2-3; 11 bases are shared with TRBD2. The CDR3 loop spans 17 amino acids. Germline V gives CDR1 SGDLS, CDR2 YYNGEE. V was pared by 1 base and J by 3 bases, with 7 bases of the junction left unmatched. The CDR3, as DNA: TGTGCCAGCAGCGTAATGGGTAGCGGGGGGGCAACAGATACGCAGTATTTT. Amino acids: CASSVMGSGGATDTQYF.

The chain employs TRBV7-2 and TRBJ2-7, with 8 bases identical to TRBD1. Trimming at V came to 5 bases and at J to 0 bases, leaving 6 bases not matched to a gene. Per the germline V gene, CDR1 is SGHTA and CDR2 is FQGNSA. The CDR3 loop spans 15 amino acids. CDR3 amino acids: CASSLTGTGSYEQYF. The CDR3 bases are TGTGCCAGCAGCCTAACCGGGACAGGCTCCTACGAGCAGTACTTC.

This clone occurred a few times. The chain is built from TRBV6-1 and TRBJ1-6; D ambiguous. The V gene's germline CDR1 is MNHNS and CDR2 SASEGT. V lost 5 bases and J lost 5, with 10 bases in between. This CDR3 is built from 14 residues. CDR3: CASSLPQNNSPLHF. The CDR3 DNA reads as TGTGCCAGCAGTCTTCCTCAGAATAATTCACCCCTCCACTTT.

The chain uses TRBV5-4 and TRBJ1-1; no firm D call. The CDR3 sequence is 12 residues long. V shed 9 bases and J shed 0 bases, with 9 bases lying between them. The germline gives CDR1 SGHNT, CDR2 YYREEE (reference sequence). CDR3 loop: CATQDLNTEAFF. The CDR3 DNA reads TGTGCCACCCAGGACTTGAACACTGAAGCTTTCTTT.

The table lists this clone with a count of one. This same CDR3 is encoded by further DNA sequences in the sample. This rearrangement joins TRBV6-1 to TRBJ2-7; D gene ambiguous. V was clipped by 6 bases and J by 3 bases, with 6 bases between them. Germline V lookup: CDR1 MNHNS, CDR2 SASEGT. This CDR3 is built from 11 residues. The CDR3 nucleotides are TGTGCCAGCAGCGACAACTACGAGCAGTACTTC. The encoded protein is CASSDNYEQYF.

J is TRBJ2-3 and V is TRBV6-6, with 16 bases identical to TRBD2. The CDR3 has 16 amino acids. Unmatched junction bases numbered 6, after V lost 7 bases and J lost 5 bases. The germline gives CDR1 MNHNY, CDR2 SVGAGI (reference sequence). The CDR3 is CASTTGLAGGGDTQYF. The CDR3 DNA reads TGTGCCAGCACCACGGGACTAGCGGGGGGGGGAGATACGCAGTATTTT.

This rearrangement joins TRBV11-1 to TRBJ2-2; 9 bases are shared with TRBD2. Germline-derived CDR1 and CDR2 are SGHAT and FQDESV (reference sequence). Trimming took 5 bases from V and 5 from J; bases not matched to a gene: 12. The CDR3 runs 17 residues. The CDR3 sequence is CASSPLRLAVGTGELFF. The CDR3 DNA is TGTGCCAGCAGCCCGCTACGACTAGCGGTCGGGACCGGGGAGCTGTTTTTT.

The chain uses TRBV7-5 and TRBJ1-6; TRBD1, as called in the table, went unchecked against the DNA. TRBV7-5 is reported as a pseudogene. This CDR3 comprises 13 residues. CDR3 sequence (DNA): TGTGCCAGCAGCTCCCGACAGGATTCACCCCTCCACTTT. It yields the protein CASSSRQDSPLHF.

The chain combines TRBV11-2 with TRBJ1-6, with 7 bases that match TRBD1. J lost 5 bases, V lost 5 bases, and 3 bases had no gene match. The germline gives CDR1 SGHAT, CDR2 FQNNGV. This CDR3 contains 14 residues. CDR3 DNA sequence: TGTGCCAGCAGCCCGGGACAGCATAATTCACCCCTCCACTTT. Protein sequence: CASSPGQHNSPLHF.

The CDR3 DNA sequence: TGCGCCAGCGGACAGGGGGACCCAACTAATGAAAAACTGTTTTTT. This codes for CASGQGDPTNEKLFF. The chain joins TRBV5-1 to TRBJ1-4; 10 bases agree with TRBD1. With V trimmed by 7 bases and J by 0 bases, 3 bases remained unmatched. The CDR3 spans 15 residues. Germline V gives CDR1 SGHRS, CDR2 YFSETQ.

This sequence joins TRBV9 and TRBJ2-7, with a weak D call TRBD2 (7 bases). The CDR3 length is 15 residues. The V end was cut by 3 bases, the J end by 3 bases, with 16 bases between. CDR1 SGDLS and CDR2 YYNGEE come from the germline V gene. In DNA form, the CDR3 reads TGTGCCAGCAGCGCCGAAAGGGGGGGCTTCTACGAGCAGTACTTC. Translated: CASSAERGGFYEQYF.

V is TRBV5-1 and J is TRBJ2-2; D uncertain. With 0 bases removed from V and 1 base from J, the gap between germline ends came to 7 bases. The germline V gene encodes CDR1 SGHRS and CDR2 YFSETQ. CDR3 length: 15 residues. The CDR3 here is CASSLVSGNTGELFF. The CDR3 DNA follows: TGCGCCAGCAGCTTGGTGTCCGGGAACACCGGGGAGCTGTTTTTT.

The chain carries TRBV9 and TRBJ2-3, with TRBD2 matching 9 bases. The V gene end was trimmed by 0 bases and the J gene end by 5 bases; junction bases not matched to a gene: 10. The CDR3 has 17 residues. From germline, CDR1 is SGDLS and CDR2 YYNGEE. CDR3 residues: CASSVETGGGAIDTQYF. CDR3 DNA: TGTGCCAGCAGCGTAGAGACGGGCGGGGGGGCGATAGATACGCAGTATTTT.

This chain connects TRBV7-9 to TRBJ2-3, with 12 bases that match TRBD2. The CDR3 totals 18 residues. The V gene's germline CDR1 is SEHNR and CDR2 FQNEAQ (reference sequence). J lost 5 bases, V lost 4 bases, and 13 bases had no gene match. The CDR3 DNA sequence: TGTGCCAGCAGCTCGCGACTAGCGGGGGTTGGGGCACAAGATACGCAGTATTTT. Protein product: CASSSRLAGVGAQDTQYF.

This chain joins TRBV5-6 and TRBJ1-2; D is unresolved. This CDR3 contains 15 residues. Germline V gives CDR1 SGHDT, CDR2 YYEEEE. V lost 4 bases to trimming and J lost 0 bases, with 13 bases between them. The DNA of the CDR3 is TGTGCCAGCAGCCCATCCGCGTCGGCTAACTATGGCTACACCTTC. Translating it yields CASSPSASANYGYTF. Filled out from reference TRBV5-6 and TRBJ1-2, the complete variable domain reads DAGVTQSPTHLIKTRGQQVTLRCSPKSGHDTVSWYQQALGQGPQFIFQYYEEEERQRGNFPDRFSGHQFPNYSSELNVNALLLGDSALYLCASSPSASANYGYTFGSGTRLTVV.

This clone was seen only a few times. Here the CDR3 reads CASSGQGSSYNEQFF. The DNA for the CDR3 is TGCGCCAGCAGCGGACAGGGTTCCTCCTACAATGAGCAGTTCTTC. This chain uses TRBV5-1 with TRBJ2-1; 8 bases match TRBD1. Unmatched junction bases numbered 3, after V lost 4 bases and J lost 0 bases. The CDR3 spans 15 residues. Looked up from germline, CDR1 is SGHRS and CDR2 is YFSETQ.

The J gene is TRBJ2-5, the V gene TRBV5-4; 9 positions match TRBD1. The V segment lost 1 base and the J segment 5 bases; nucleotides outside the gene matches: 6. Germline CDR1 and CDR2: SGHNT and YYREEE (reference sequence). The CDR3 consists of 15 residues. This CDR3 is CASSLTGGQGETQYF. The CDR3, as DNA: TGTGCCAGCAGCTTGACGGGTGGACAGGGGGAGACCCAGTACTTC.

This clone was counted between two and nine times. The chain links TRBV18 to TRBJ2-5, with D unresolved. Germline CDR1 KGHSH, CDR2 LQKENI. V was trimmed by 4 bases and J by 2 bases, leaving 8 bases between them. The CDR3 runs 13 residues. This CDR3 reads CASSQPLQETQYF. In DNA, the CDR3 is TGTGCCAGCTCACAACCCTTACAAGAGACCCAGTACTTC.

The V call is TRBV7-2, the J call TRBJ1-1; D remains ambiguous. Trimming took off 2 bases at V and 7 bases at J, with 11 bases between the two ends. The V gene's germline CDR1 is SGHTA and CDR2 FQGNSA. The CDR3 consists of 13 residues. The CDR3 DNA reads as TGTGCCAGCAGCTTAACGGGGAAGATTGAAGCTTTCTTT. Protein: CASSLTGKIEAFF. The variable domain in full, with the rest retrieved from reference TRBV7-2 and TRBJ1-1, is GAGVSQSPSNKVTEKGKDVELRCDPISGHTALYWYRQSLGQGLEFLIYFQGNSAPDKSGLPSDRFSAERTGGSVSTLTIQRTQQEDSAVYLCASSLTGKIEAFFGQGTRLTVV.

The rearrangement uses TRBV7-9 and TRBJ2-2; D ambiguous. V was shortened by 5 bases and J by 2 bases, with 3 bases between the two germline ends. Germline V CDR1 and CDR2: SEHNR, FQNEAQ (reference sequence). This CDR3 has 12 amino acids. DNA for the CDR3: TGTGCCAGCAGCCTTAACACCGGGGAGCTGTTTTTT. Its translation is CASSLNTGELFF.

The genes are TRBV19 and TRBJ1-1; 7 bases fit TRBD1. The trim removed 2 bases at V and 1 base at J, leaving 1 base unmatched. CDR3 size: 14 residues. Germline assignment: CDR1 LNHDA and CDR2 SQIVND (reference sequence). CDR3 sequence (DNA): TGTGCCAGTAGTATACAGGGGGGGAACACTGAAGCTTTCTTT. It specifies CASSIQGGNTEAFF.

CDR3 sequence (DNA): TGTGCCAGCTCATCGGGAGAGACCCAGTACTTC. Its translation is CASSSGETQYF. The V gene is TRBV18, the J gene TRBJ2-5; no reliable D call. The ends were cut back, 5 bases at V and 4 bases at J, with 5 bases in the middle. The germline CDR1 and CDR2 sequences are KGHSH and LQKENI. The CDR3 sequence is 11 residues long.

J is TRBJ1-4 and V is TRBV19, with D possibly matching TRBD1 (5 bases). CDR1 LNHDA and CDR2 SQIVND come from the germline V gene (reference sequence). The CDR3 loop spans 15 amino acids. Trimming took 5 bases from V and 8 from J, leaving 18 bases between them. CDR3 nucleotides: TGTGCCAGTAGTCCCAGGGAAGGGCGGACCGAAAAACTGTTTTTT. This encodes CASSPREGRTEKLFF.

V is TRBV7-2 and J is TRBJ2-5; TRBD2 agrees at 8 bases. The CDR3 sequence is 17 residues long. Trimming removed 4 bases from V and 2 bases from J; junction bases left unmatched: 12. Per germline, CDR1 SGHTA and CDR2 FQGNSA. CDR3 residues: CASSSRTGGVRQETQYF. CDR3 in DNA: TGTGCCAGCAGCTCTCGGACGGGAGGGGTCCGACAAGAGACCCAGTACTTC.

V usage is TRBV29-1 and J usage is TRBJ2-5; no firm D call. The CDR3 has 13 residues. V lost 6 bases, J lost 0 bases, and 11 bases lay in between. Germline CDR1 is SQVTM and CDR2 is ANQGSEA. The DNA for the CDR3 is TGCAGCGTAGCTTACGGGTACCAAGAGACCCAGTACTTC. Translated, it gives CSVAYGYQETQYF. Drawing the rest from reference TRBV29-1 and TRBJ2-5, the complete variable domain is SAVISQKPSRDICQRGTSLTIQCQVDSQVTMMFWYRQQPGQSLTLIATANQGSEATYESGFVIDKFPISRPNLTFSTLTVSNMSPEDSSIYLCSVAYGYQETQYFGPGTRLLVL.

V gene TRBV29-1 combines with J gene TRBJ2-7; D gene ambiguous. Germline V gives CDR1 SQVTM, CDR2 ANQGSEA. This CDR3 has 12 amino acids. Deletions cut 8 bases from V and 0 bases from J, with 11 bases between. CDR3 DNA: TGCAGCATCTCCACTGACTCCTACGAGCAGTACTTC. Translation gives CSISTDSYEQYF.

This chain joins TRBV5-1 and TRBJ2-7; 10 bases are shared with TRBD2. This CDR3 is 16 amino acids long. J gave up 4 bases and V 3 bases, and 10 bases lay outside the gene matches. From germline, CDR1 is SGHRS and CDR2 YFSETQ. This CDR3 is CASSWGPSGGFYEQYF. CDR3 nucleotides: TGCGCCAGCAGCTGGGGACCTAGCGGGGGTTTTTACGAGCAGTACTTC.

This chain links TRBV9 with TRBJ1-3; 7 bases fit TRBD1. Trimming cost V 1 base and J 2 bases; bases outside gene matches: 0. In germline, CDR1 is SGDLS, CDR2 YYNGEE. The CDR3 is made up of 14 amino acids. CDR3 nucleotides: TGTGCCAGCAGCGTACAGGGGGCTGGAAACACCATATATTTT. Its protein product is CASSVQGAGNTIYF.